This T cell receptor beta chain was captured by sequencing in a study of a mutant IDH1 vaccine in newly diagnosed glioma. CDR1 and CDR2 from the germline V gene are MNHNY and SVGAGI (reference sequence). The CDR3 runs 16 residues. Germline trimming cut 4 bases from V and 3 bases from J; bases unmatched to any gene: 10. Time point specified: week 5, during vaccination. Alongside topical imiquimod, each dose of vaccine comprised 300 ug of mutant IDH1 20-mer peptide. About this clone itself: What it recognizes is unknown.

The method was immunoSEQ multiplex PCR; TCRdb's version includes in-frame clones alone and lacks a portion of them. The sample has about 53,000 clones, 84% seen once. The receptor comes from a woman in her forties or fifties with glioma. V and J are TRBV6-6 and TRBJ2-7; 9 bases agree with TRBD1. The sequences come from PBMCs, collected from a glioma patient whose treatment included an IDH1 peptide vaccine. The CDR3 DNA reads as TGTGCCAGCAGTTCCCCAGCCGGGACAGGGATCTACGAGCAGTACTTC. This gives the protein CASSSPAGTGIYEQYF.